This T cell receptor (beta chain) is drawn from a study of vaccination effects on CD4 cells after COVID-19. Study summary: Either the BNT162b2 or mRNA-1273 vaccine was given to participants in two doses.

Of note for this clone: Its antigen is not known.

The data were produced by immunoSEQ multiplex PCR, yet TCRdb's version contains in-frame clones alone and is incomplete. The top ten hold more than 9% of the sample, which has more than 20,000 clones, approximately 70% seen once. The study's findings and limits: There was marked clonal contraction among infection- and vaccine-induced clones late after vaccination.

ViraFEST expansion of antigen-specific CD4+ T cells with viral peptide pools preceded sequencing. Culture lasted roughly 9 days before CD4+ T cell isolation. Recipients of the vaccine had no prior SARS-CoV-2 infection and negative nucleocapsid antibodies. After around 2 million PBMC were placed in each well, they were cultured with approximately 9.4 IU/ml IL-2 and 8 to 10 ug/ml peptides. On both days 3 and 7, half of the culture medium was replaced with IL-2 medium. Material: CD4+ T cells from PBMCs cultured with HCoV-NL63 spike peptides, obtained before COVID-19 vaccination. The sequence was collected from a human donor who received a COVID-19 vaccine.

CDR3 in DNA: TGTGCCAGCAGGACACCGGGACAGGGCCACTATGGCTACACCTTC. Its translation: CASRTPGQGHYGYTF. This chain connects TRBV5-4 to TRBJ1-2; 9 bases are shared with TRBD1. Looked up from germline, CDR1 is SGHNT and CDR2 is YYREEE (reference sequence). V was pared by 5 bases and J by 3 bases, with 8 bases of the junction left unmatched. The CDR3 has 15 amino acids. The full variable domain, in which reference TRBV5-4 and TRBJ1-2 provide the parts outside the CDR3, is ETGVTQSPTHLIKTRGQQVTLRCSSQSGHNTVSWYQQALGQGPQFIFQYYREEENGRGNFPPRFSGLQFPNYSSELNVNALELDDSALYLCASRTPGQGHYGYTFGSGTRLTVV.